This entry describes one T cell receptor beta chain. Antigen specificity is unknown. This was a deep-level run. Per the original methods: In the immunoSEQ data, sequences were junction-only and lacked quality scores, so filtering differed. The data were produced by immunoSEQ multiplex PCR, yet TCRdb's version contains in-frame clones alone and is incomplete. The V and J calls and clone size come from that table; D and trimming were worked out from the DNA. The repertoire holds over 1.4 million clones, with roughly 97% as singletons. The CDR3 extends over 20 amino acids. Trimming cost V 0 bases and J 6 bases; bases outside gene matches: 18. The germline V gene has CDR1 SGDLS and CDR2 YYNGEE. The data stem from a study of shared clonotypes between healthy human individuals. Findings and limits, study-wide: Non-shared clonotypes were found to have lower generation probabilities than the clonotypes that were shared by all four of the sorted-subset donors. The naive CD4 repertoires of a few donors were compared, and around 4.9% of clonotypes were shared.

The receptor comes from a man aged 30 to 45 in good health. V and J are TRBV9 and TRBJ2-2, with TRBD2 matching over 9 bases. Sequencing was performed on naive CD4+ T cells sorted from blood. The subset denotes: CD45RA+ positively selected. DNA of the CDR3: TGTGCCAGCAGCGTAGATCTTCCCACTACTAGCGGGCGGTTATCCGGGGAGCTGTTTTTT. Translation gives CASSVDLPTTSGRLSGELFF.